The next 22 T cell receptor beta chains were all read from a single sample in a study of human T cells and chemical hapten exposure. Regarding time point: patch test 2, 6 weeks after DPC sensitization. Stated treatment: therapeutic diphenylcyclopropenone sensitization with weekly scalp DPC. TCRdb called the RACE reads again in MiXCR, with one record for every CDR3 protein. The repertoire consists of roughly 140,000 distinct CDR3 sequences, with 10% to 15% occurring once and the leading ten covering approximately 1.3%. Material: whole blood, obtained in connection with sensitization to the hapten diphenylcyclopropenone (DPC). These receptors were taken from a woman aged 45-60 years with alopecia areata. Some clones in this sample may be carry-over from other donors' samples.

The chain combines TRBV10-3 with TRBJ2-3; D not resolved. The CDR3 consists of 13 residues. Trimming left V 4 bases short and J 0 bases short, with 5 bases between. Per germline, CDR1 ENHRY and CDR2 SYGVKD. The CDR3 loop is CAISVGSTDTQYF. CDR3 coding DNA: TGTGCCATCAGTGTCGGGAGCACAGATACGCAGTATTTT.

This clonotype was picked up many times. The J gene is TRBJ2-3, the V gene TRBV27; possible D gene TRBD1, 5 bases. There are 12 residues in the CDR3. Germline CDR1 reads MNHEY; CDR2 reads SMNVEV (reference sequence). The V and J ends lost 9 bases and 4 bases respectively, with 11 bases between them. The CDR3 nucleotides are TGTGCCAGAAGGGGCAAGGCAGATACGCAGTATTTT. This sequence encodes CARRGKADTQYF.

This clonotype was picked up many times. V gene TRBV19 combines with J gene TRBJ2-1, with TRBD1 identical over 11 bases. J lost 7 bases, V lost 5 bases, and 10 bases had no gene match. This CDR3 region has 16 residues. In germline, CDR1 is LNHDA, CDR2 SQIVND (reference sequence). Here the CDR3 reads CASSPQEGTGGNEQFF. In DNA, the CDR3 is TGTGCCAGTAGTCCGCAAGAAGGGACAGGGGGAAATGAGCAGTTCTTC.

J is TRBJ1-4 and V is TRBV7-8, with unresolved D. The CDR3 has 11 residues. CDR1 SGHVS and CDR2 FQNEAQ come from the germline V gene. V was clipped by 5 bases and J by 7 bases, with 5 bases between them. The CDR3 here is CASSLSEKLFF. The CDR3, as DNA: TGTGCCAGCAGCCTCAGTGAAAAACTGTTTTTT.

This clonotype occurred many times. V and J are TRBV7-9 and TRBJ1-6; D is unresolved. CDR3 length: 13 residues. Between the trimmed V and J ends, which lost 5 bases and 8 bases, there was a span of 10 bases. Germline V gives CDR1 SEHNR, CDR2 FQNEAQ (reference sequence). The CDR3 reads CASSRTGDSPLHF. Written as DNA, the CDR3 is TGTGCCAGCAGCCGCACCGGGGATTCACCCCTCCACTTT.

In this sample, this clonotype turned up a few times. CDR3 in DNA: TGCAGTGCCCCTGGGACTTATGGGCAGTACTTC. It codes for CSAPGTYGQYF. V usage is TRBV20-1 and J usage is TRBJ2-7; D possibly corresponds to TRBD2 (6 bases). The germline V gene encodes CDR1 DFQATT and CDR2 SNEGSKA (reference sequence). V shed 6 bases and J shed 9 bases, with 15 bases lying between them. The CDR3 is made up of 11 amino acids.

This sequence joins TRBV6-2 or TRBV6-3 and TRBJ2-1; no definite D call. This CDR3 contains 12 residues. Trimming shortened V by 2 bases and J by 7 bases, and 6 bases separated the two germline ends. The germline gives CDR1 MNHEY, CDR2 SVGEGT. CDR3 sequence: CASSYPLNEQFF. The CDR3 DNA reads as TGTGCCAGCAGTTACCCTCTAAATGAGCAGTTCTTC.

V is TRBV11-2 and J is TRBJ2-7, with D perhaps TRBD2 (6 bases). V lost 0 bases to trimming and J lost 5 bases, with 20 bases between them. CDR3 size: 17 residues. The germline V gene encodes CDR1 SGHAT and CDR2 FQNNGV. CDR3 bases: TGTGCCAGCAGCTTAGACTCCGGGACTGCCCAGGGCCACGAGCAGTACTTC. Residues: CASSLDSGTAQGHEQYF.

This clonotype was found many times. The genes are TRBV18 and TRBJ2-7, with D perhaps TRBD1 (5 bases). The CDR3 has 12 amino acids. V was pared by 6 bases and J by 6 bases, with 12 bases between. The germline V gene has CDR1 KGHSH and CDR2 LQKENI. As DNA, the CDR3 is TGTGCCAGCTCCGCACAGGTCTCCGAGCAGTACTTC. This encodes CASSAQVSEQYF.

This clonotype has at least ten counts. V usage is TRBV27 and J usage is TRBJ1-2; 8 bases match TRBD1. Germline V gives CDR1 MNHEY, CDR2 SMNVEV (reference sequence). The V segment lost 6 bases and the J segment 6 bases; nucleotides outside the gene matches: 6. The CDR3 is made up of 13 amino acids. The CDR3 region is CASRDRAFHGYTF. CDR3 nucleotides: TGTGCCAGCAGGGACAGGGCCTTCCATGGCTACACCTTC.

In this sample, this clonotype turned up a few times. This chain links TRBV14 with TRBJ2-1, with D maybe TRBD2 (7 bases). The CDR3 sequence is 15 residues long. CDR1 SGHDN and CDR2 FVKESK come from the germline V gene. The ends were cut back, 8 bases at V and 1 base at J, with 15 bases in the middle. The CDR3: CASSRGAESYNEQFF. The CDR3 DNA follows: TGTGCCAGCTCTCGGGGGGCCGAATCCTACAATGAGCAGTTCTTC. The complete variable domain, with remaining parts taken from reference TRBV14 and TRBJ2-1, reads EAGVTQFPSHSVIEKGQTVTLRCDPISGHDNLYWYRRVMGKEIKFLLHFVKESKQDESGMPNNRFLAERTGGTYSTLKVQPAELEDSGVYFCASSRGAESYNEQFFGPGTRLTVL.

This clonotype has a count of ten or more. The rearrangement joins TRBV12-3 or TRBV12-4 to TRBJ2-2; perhaps TRBD1 as D (5 bases). V lost 5 bases and J 1 base, leaving 14 bases between the germline ends. The CDR3 sequence is 16 residues long. The CDR3 region has the DNA TGTGCCAGCAGTCCCCTTTGGGGCCAGAACACCGGGGAGCTGTTTTTT. This codes for CASSPLWGQNTGELFF.

This clonotype was counted between two and nine times. The chain joins TRBV7-9 to TRBJ2-2; weak D call: TRBD2 (6 bases). Germline CDR1 reads SEHNR; CDR2 reads FQNEAQ (reference sequence). The CDR3 is made up of 15 amino acids. Deletions cut 5 bases from V and 6 bases from J, with 16 bases between. The CDR3 DNA is TGTGCCAGCAGCCCCCCAGGGAGGAATCCCGGGGAGCTGTTTTTT. Translating gives CASSPPGRNPGELFF.

The chain uses TRBV28 and TRBJ2-7; 9 positions agree with TRBD1. With 5 bases clipped from V and 6 bases from J, the junction kept 8 bases outside the gene matches. There are 14 residues in the CDR3. Germline-derived CDR1 and CDR2 are MDHEN and SYDVKM. CDR3 sequence reads: CASSRQGQGSEQYF. In nucleotides, the CDR3 is TGTGCCAGCAGTCGACAAGGACAGGGGAGCGAGCAGTACTTC. The variable domain in full, completed from reference TRBV28 and TRBJ2-7, reads DVKVTQSSRYLVKRTGEKVFLECVQDMDHENMFWYRQDPGLGLRLIYFSYDVKMKEKGDIPEGYSVSREKKERFSLILESASTNQTSMYLCASSRQGQGSEQYFGPGTRLTVT.

The rearrangement links TRBV7-6 to TRBJ2-1; a weak D match, TRBD1 (5 bases). CDR3 size: 15 residues. The germline V gene encodes CDR1 SGHVS and CDR2 FNYEAQ. Trimming shortened V by 3 bases and J by 5 bases, and 14 bases separated the two germline ends. CDR3 DNA: TGTGCCAGCAGCTTGACCATTAGCAGGGACAATGAGCAGTTCTTC. Translating it yields CASSLTISRDNEQFF.

This CDR3 reads CASSLQGVRYEQYF. The DNA for the CDR3 is TGCGCCAGCAGCTTGCAGGGGGTACGCTACGAGCAGTACTTC. The genes are TRBV5-1 and TRBJ2-7; TRBD1 aligns across 7 bases. CDR1 and CDR2 from the germline V gene are SGHRS and YFSETQ. The CDR3 length is 14 residues. V lost 1 base and J lost 3; bases outside the gene matches: 4.

The V gene is TRBV11-2, the J gene TRBJ2-7; the D is unclear. CDR1 SGHAT and CDR2 FQNNGV come from the germline V gene. V lost 1 base and J lost 0, with 7 bases in between. This CDR3 comprises 14 residues. CDR3 loop: CASSLGVASYEQYF. CDR3 sequence (DNA): TGTGCCAGCAGCTTAGGGGTGGCCTCCTACGAGCAGTACTTC.

The chain carries TRBV29-1 and TRBJ2-2; TRBD1 aligns across 7 bases. Per the germline V gene, CDR1 is SQVTM and CDR2 is ANQGSEA. This CDR3 has 13 amino acids. The V segment lost 3 bases and the J segment 5 bases; nucleotides outside the gene matches: 3. In DNA, the CDR3 is TGCAGCGTTGAGCAACAGGGGACCGGGGAGCTGTTTTTT. Translation gives CSVEQQGTGELFF.

The V call is TRBV6-1, the J call TRBJ1-5; possibly TRBD1 for D (6 bases). Germline CDR1 and CDR2: MNHNS and SASEGT. V lost 5 bases and J 7 bases, leaving 21 bases between the germline ends. The CDR3 is 16 amino acids. This CDR3 reads CASSLTVSRGGQPQHF. The DNA of the CDR3 is TGTGCCAGCAGTCTCACAGTCTCCCGAGGGGGACAGCCCCAGCATTTT.

The V and J genes are TRBV20-1 and TRBJ1-5; 9 bases match TRBD1. CDR3 length: 16 residues. The ends lost 5 bases at V and 5 bases at J; junction bases unmatched: 13. Germline V CDR1 and CDR2: DFQATT, SNEGSKA (reference sequence). CDR3: CSASQGDRVFHQPQHF. The DNA for the CDR3 is TGCAGTGCTTCCCAGGGGGACAGGGTTTTTCATCAGCCCCAGCATTTT.

The table lists this clonotype with a few counts. The J gene is TRBJ1-6, the V gene TRBV20-1; tentatively, D is TRBD1 (6 bases). The CDR3 totals 14 residues. Per germline, CDR1 DFQATT and CDR2 SNEGSKA (reference sequence). Trimming stripped 4 bases from V and 7 bases from J, with 14 bases between. The CDR3: CSAIQGSGNSPLHF. In DNA, the CDR3 is TGCAGTGCTATACAGGGTTCGGGAAATTCACCCCTCCACTTT.

J is TRBJ2-7 and V is TRBV18; possibly TRBD2 for D (6 bases). CDR3 length: 15 residues. Germline loops: CDR1 KGHSH, CDR2 LQKENI. V lost 2 bases and J lost 1, with 12 bases in between. The CDR3 DNA reads TGTGCCAGCTCACCAGGGACTGATTCTTCCTACGAGCAGTACTTC. Its translation: CASSPGTDSSYEQYF.